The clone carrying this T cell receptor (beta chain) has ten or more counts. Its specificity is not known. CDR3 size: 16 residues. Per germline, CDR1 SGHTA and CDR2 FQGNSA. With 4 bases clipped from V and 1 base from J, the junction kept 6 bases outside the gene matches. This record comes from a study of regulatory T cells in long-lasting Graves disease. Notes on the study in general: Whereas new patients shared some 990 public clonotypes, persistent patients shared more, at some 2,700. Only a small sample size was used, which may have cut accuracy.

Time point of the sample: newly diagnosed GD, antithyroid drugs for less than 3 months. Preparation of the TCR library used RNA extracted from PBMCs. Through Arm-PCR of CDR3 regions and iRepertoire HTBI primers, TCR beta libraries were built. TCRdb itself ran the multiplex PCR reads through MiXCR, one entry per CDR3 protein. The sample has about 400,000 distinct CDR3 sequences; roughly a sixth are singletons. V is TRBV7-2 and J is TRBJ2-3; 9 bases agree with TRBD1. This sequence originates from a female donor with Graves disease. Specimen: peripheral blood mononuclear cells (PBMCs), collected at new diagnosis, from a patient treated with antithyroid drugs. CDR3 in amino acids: CASSSTGTGRTDTQYF. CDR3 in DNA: TGTGCCAGCAGCTCCACCGGGACAGGGCGCACAGATACGCAGTATTTT. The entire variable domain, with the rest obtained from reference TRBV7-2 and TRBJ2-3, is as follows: GAGVSQSPSNKVTEKGKDVELRCDPISGHTALYWYRQSLGQGLEFLIYFQGNSAPDKSGLPSDRFSAERTGGSVSTLTIQRTQQEDSAVYLCASSSTGTGRTDTQYFGPGTRLTVL.